A selection of T cell receptor beta chains follows, all from one sample in a study of technical replicates of blood from several donors. Measured with immunoSEQ multiplex PCR; TCRdb has only the in-frame clones, and not every one. This sample has some 82,000 clones, with around 97% found just once. Sequenced: T cells isolated from PBMCs. These receptors all stem from a human donor in good health. Both conserved end residues are part of each CDR3. The order of the fields is D gene, J gene, V gene, clone size, CDR3 protein, CDR3 DNA. A D gene is named only where the DNA matches it firmly. Expanded clones get a size class; other rows say once, few or many, or leave the size out.

>NA|TRBJ1-1|TRBV25-1|NA
CASSGWTSNTEAFF
TGTGCCAGCAGTGGGTGGACATCGAACACTGAAGCTTTCTTT
>TRBD1|TRBJ1-1|TRBV6-1|NA
CASSVYRGQTTEAFF
TGTGCCAGCAGTGTTTACAGGGGGCAGACCACTGAAGCTTTCTTT
>TRBD2|TRBJ2-1|TRBV9|NA
CASSVGGGNNNEQFF
TGTGCCAGCAGCGTAGGGGGGGGAAACAACAATGAGCAGTTCTTC
>TRBD2|TRBJ2-7|TRBV2|once
CASRGGLAGVQEQYF
TGTGCCAGCAGGGGGGGTCTAGCGGGAGTACAGGAGCAGTACTTC
>TRBD1|TRBJ1-5|TRBV27|NA
CASSYKGTGNQPQHF
TGTGCCAGCAGTTACAAGGGGACAGGGAATCAGCCCCAGCATTTT
>TRBD2|TRBJ2-1|TRBV14|NA
CASSHLAANNEQFF
TGTGCCAGCAGCCATCTAGCGGCCAACAATGAGCAGTTCTTC
>TRBD2|TRBJ2-3|TRBV7-9|NA
CASSLGLAGGADTQYF
TGTGCCAGCAGCTTAGGACTAGCGGGAGGTGCAGATACGCAGTATTTT
>TRBD1|TRBJ2-1|TRBV9|NA
CASSVAEGQGAYNEQFF
TGTGCCAGCAGCGTAGCCGAAGGCCAGGGGGCCTACAATGAGCAGTTCTTC
>TRBD1|TRBJ2-5|TRBV7-7|NA
CASSLDRGQETQYF
TGTGCTAGCAGCCTTGACAGGGGCCAAGAGACCCAGTACTTC
>NA|TRBJ1-1|TRBV2|NA
CASSVQGLRNTEAFF
TGTGCCAGCAGTGTTCAGGGCCTAAGGAACACTGAAGCTTTCTTT
>TRBD1|TRBJ1-5|TRBV10-1|NA
CASGPGQLPDQPQHF
TGCGCCAGCGGACCGGGACAGCTCCCCGATCAGCCCCAGCATTTT
>TRBD2|TRBJ2-3|TRBV30|once
CAWSATYSGGGDTQYF
TGTGCCTGGAGTGCCACTTATAGCGGGGGAGGAGATACGCAGTATTTT
>TRBD1|TRBJ1-1|TRBV10-1|NA
CASSDGTAGNTEAFF
TGCGCCAGCAGTGATGGGACAGCCGGGAACACTGAAGCTTTCTTT
>TRBD1|TRBJ2-1|TRBV11-2|NA
CASSLDRKGATYNEQFF
TGTGCCAGCAGCTTAGATCGGAAGGGGGCGACCTACAATGAGCAGTTCTTC
>TRBD2|TRBJ2-1|TRBV27|NA
CASSHPGLDYNEQFF
TGTGCCAGCAGTCACCCGGGACTAGACTACAATGAGCAGTTCTTC
>NA|TRBJ2-2|TRBV7-6|NA
CASSSDTGELFF
TGTGCCAGCAGCTCAGACACCGGGGAGCTGTTTTTT
>TRBD1|TRBJ1-5|TRBV7-2|NA
CASSFIDRGNQPQHF
TGTGCCAGCAGCTTTATTGACAGGGGAAATCAGCCCCAGCATTTT
>NA|TRBJ2-1|TRBV11-2|NA
CASTYPETGAVNEQFF
TGTGCCAGCACTTATCCAGAGACGGGAGCGGTCAATGAGCAGTTCTTC
>NA|TRBJ1-5|TRBV27|once
CASRLGDSNQPQHF
TGTGCCAGCCGGCTAGGGGATAGCAATCAGCCCCAGCATTTT
>TRBD1|TRBJ2-1|TRBV7-9|NA
CASSFQQGAKFF
TGTGCCAGCAGCTTTCAACAGGGGGCGAAGTTCTTC
>TRBD1|TRBJ2-7|TRBV19|NA
CASRDRGLSSYEQYF
TGTGCCAGTAGGGACAGGGGGCTTAGCTCCTACGAGCAGTACTTC
>TRBD1|TRBJ1-6|TRBV28|NA
CAAGTGLSPLHF
TGTGCAGCCGGGACAGGGCTTTCACCCCTCCACTTT
>NA|TRBJ2-3|TRBV18|NA
CASSLPLTTHTQYF
TGTGCCAGCTCACTACCCCTCACGACACATACGCAGTATTTT
>NA|TRBJ1-2|TRBV28|NA
CASSFRSPNYGYTF
TGTGCCAGCAGTTTCCGGAGTCCTAACTATGGCTACACCTTC
>NA|TRBJ2-7|TRBV7-7|NA
CSSSLGPGNGYEQYF
TGTTCTAGCAGCTTAGGCCCAGGGAATGGTTACGAGCAGTACTTC
>NA|TRBJ1-5|TRBV11-2|NA
CASSLGRNQPQHF
TGTGCCAGCAGCTTAGGGAGGAATCAGCCCCAGCATTTT
>NA|TRBJ2-2|TRBV2|NA
CASSWVVPRGTGELFF
TGTGCCAGCTCGTGGGTTGTTCCTCGGGGGACCGGGGAGCTGTTTTTT
>TRBD1|TRBJ2-3|TRBV10-1|NA
CASSEGTGDTDTQYF
TGCGCCAGCAGTGAGGGGACAGGGGACACAGATACGCAGTATTTT
>NA|TRBJ2-1|TRBV6-5|once
CASSYSTLRETQFF
TGTGCCAGCAGTTATTCCACTCTTCGGGAGACGCAGTTCTTC
>NA|TRBJ1-5|TRBV6-6|once
CASREQAGGNQPQHF
TGTGCCAGCAGGGAGCAGGCGGGTGGTAATCAGCCCCAGCATTTT
>NA|TRBJ2-1|TRBV5-1|NA
CASSFGHIEQFF
TGCGCCAGCAGCTTTGGACATATTGAGCAGTTCTTC
>NA|TRBJ2-7|TRBV7-9|NA
CASSLLVTYEQYF
TGTGCCAGCAGCTTGCTAGTCACCTACGAGCAGTACTTC
>TRBD1|TRBJ1-6|TRBV7-3|once
CASSLTLRTGGWNSPLHF
TGTGCCAGCAGCTTAACCCTCAGGACAGGGGGGTGGAATTCACCCCTCCACTTT
>TRBD1|TRBJ1-1|TRBV7-8|NA
CASSFEPGQLNTEAFF
TGTGCCAGCAGCTTTGAACCGGGACAGCTGAACACTGAAGCTTTCTTT
>NA|TRBJ1-1|TRBV5-1|once
CASSLGGGREAFF
TGCGCCAGCAGCTTGGGAGGTGGCCGTGAAGCTTTCTTT
>TRBD2|TRBJ2-5|TRBV5-1|NA
CASKVVAGEETQYF
TGCGCCAGCAAGGTGGTAGCGGGAGAGGAGACCCAGTACTTC
>NA|TRBJ2-5|TRBV18|NA
CASSLQENQETQYF
TGTGCCAGCTCACTACAGGAAAACCAAGAGACCCAGTACTTC
>NA|TRBJ2-3|TRBV7-9|NA
CASSLEGDRDTQYF
TGTGCCAGCAGCTTAGAGGGGGACCGAGATACGCAGTATTTT
>NA|TRBJ2-7|TRBV5-4|NA
CASSPDGRSYEQYF
TGTGCCAGCAGCCCTGATGGCCGCTCCTACGAGCAGTACTTC
>TRBD1|TRBJ2-3|TRBV10-1|NA
CASSYNFDRGTSDTQYF
TGCGCCAGCAGTTATAATTTTGACAGGGGAACATCAGATACGCAGTATTTT